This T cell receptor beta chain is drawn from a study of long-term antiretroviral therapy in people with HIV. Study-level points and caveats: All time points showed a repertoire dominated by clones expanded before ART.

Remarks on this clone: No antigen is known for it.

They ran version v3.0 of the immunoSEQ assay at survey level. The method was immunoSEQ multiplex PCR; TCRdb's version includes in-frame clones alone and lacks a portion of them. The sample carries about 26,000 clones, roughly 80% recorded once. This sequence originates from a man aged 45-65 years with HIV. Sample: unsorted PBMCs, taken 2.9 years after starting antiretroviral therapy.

The CDR3: CSVGLVKADTQYF. CDR3 nucleotides: TGCAGCGTTGGATTAGTGAAGGCAGATACGCAGTATTTT. This chain uses TRBV29-1 with TRBJ2-3; the D is unclear. Trimming removed 4 bases from V and 4 bases from J, with 12 bases in between. CDR3 size: 13 residues. In germline, CDR1 is SQVTM, CDR2 ANQGSEA.